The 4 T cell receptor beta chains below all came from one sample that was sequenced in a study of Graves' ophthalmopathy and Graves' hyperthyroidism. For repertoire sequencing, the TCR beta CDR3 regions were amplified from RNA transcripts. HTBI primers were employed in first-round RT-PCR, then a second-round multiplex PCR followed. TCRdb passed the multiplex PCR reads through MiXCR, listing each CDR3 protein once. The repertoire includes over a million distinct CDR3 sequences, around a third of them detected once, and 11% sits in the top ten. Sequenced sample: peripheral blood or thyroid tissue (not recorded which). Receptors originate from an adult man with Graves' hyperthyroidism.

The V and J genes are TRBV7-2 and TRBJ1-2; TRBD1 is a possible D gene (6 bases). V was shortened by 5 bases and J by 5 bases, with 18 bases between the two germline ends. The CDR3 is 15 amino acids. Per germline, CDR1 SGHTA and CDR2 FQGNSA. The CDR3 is CASSLDNRAGYGYTF. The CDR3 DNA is TGTGCCAGCAGCCTAGATAACAGGGCAGGATATGGCTACACCTTC.

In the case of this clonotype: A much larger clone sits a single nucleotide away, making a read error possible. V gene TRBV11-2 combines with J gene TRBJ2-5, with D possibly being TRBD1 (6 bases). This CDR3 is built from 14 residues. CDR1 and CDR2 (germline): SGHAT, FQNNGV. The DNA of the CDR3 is TGTGCCGGCAGCTTGGGGGCTAGTCAAGAGACCCAGTACTTC. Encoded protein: CAGSLGASQETQYF.

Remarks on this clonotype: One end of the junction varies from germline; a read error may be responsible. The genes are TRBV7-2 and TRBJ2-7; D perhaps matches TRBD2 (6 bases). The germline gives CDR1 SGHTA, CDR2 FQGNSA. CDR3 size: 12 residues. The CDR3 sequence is CASSVAAGQQYF. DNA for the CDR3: TGTGCCAGCAGCGTAGCAGCGGGCCAGCAGTACTTC.

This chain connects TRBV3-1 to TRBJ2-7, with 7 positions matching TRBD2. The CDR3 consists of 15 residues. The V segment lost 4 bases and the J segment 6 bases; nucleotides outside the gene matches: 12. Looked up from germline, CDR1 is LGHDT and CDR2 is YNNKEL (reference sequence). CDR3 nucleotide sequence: TGTGCCAGCAGCCTCCGGGGGGAAGAGAGTGTCGAGCAGTACTTC. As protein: CASSLRGEESVEQYF.